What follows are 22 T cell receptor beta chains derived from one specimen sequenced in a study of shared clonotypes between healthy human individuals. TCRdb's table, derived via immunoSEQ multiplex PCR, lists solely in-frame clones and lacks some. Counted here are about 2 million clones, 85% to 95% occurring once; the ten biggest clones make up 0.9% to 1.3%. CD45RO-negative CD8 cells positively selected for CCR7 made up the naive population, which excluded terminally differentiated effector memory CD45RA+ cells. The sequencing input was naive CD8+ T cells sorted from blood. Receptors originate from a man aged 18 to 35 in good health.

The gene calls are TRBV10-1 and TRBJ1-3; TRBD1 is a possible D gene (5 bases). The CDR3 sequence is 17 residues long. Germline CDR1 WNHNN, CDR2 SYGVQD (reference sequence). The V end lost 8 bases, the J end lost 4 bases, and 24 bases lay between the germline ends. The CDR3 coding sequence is TGCGCCAGCTGCGGGGTCACCAGGGAAGTGTCAGGAAACACCATATATTTT. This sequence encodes CASCGVTREVSGNTIYF.

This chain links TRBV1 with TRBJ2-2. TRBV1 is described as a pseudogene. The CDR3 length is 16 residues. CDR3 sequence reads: CTSSRMRPEYTGELFF. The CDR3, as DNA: TGCACCAGCAGCCGGATGCGACCCGAGTACACCGGGGAGCTGTTTTTT.

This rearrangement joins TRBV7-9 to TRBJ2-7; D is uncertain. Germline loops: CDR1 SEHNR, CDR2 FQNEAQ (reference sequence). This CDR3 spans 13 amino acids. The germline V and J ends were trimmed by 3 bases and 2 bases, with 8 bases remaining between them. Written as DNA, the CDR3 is TGTGCCAGCAGCTTCTACATGACCTACGAGCAGTACTTC. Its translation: CASSFYMTYEQYF.

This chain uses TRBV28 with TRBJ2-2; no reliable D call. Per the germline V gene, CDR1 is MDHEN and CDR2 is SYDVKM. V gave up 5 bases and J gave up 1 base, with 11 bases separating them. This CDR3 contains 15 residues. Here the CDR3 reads CASSPGPMNTGELFF. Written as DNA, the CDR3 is TGTGCCAGCAGTCCCGGACCCATGAACACCGGGGAGCTGTTTTTT. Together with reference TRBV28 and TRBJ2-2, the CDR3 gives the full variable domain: DVKVTQSSRYLVKRTGEKVFLECVQDMDHENMFWYRQDPGLGLRLIYFSYDVKMKEKGDIPEGYSVSREKKERFSLILESASTNQTSMYLCASSPGPMNTGELFFGEGSRLTVL.

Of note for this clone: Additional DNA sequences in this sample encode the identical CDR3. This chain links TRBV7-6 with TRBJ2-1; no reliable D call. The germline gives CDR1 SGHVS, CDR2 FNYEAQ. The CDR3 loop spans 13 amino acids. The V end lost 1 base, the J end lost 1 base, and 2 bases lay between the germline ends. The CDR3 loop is CASSLVSYNEQFF. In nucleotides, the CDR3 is TGTGCCAGCAGCTTAGTATCCTACAATGAGCAGTTCTTC.

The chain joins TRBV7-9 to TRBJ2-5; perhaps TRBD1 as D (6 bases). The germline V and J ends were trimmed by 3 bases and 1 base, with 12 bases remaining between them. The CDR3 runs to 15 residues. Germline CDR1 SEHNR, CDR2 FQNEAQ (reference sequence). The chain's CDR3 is CASSFFRQVQETQYF. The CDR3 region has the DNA TGTGCCAGCAGCTTCTTCCGACAGGTCCAAGAGACCCAGTACTTC.

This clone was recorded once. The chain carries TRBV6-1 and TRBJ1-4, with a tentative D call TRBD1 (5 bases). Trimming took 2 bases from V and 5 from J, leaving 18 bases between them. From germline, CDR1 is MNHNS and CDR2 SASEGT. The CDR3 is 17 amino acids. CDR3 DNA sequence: TGTGCCAGCAGTGAACCCGGTGAATTTGGGACCAATGAAAAACTGTTTTTT. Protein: CASSEPGEFGTNEKLFF.

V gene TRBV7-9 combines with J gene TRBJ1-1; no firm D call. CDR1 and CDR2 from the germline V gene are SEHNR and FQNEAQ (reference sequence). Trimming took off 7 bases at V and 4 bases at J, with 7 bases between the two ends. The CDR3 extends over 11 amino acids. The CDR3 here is CASTLATEAFF. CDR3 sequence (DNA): TGTGCCAGCACCCTAGCCACTGAAGCTTTCTTT.

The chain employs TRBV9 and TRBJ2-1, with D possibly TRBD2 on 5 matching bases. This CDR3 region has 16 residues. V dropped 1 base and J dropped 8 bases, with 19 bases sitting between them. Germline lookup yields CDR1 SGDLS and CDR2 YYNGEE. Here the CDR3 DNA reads TGTGCCAGCAGCGTATGGGGTCCGAAAAAGAGGGATGAGCAGTTCTTC. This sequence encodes CASSVWGPKKRDEQFF. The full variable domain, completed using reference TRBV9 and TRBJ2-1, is DSGVTQTPKHLITATGQRVTLRCSPRSGDLSVYWYQQSLDQGLQFLIQYYNGEERAKGNILERFSAQQFPDLHSELNLSSLELGDSALYFCASSVWGPKKRDEQFFGPGTRLTVL.

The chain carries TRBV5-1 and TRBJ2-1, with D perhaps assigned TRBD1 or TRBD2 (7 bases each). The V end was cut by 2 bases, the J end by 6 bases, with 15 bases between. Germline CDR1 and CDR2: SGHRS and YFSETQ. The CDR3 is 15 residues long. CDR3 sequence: CASSLHQGGPNEQFF. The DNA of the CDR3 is TGCGCCAGCAGCTTACACCAGGGGGGGCCCAATGAGCAGTTCTTC.

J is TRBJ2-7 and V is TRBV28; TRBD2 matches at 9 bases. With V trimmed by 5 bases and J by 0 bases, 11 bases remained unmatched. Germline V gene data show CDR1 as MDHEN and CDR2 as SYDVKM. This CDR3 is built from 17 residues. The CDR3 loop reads CASSLDYAGGISYEQYF. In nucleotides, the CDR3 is TGTGCCAGCAGTCTCGACTACGCGGGGGGGATCTCCTACGAGCAGTACTTC.

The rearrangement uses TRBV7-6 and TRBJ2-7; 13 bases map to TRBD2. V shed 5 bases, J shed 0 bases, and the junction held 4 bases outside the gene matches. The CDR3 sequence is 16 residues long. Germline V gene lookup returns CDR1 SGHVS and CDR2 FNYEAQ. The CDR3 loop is CASSPGTSGISYEQYF. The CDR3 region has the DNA TGTGCCAGCAGCCCGGGGACTAGCGGGATCTCCTACGAGCAGTACTTC. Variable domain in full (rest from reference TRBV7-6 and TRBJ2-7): GAGVSQSPRYKVTKRGQDVALRCDPISGHVSLYWYRQALGQGPEFLTYFNYEAQQDKSGLPNDRFSAERPEGSISTLTIQRTEQRDSAMYRCASSPGTSGISYEQYFGPGTRLTVT.

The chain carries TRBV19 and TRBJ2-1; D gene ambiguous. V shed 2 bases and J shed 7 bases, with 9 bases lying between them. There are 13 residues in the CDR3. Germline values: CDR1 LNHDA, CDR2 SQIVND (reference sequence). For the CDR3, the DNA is TGTGCCAGTAGTATATCACGGTCTAATGAGCAGTTCTTC. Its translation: CASSISRSNEQFF.

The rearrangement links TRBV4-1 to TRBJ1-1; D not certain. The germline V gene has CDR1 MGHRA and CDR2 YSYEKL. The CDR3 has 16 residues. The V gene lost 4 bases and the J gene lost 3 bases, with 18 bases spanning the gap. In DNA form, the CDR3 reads TGCGCCAGCAGCCCTGGTCCTCGCGAAGTGTACACTGAAGCTTTCTTT. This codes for CASSPGPREVYTEAFF.

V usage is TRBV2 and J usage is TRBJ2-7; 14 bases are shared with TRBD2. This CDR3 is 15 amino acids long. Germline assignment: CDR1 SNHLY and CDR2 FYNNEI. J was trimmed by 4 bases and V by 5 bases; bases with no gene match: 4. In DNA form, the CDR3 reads TGTGCCAGCAGTTACGGGACTAGCGGGAGTTACGAGCAGTACTTC. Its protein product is CASSYGTSGSYEQYF.

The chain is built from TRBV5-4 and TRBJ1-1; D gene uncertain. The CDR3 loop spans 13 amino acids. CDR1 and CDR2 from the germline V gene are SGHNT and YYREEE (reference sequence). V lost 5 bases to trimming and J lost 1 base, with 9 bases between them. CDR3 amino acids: CASSPQPNTEAFF. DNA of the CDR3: TGTGCCAGCAGTCCACAACCGAACACTGAAGCTTTCTTT.

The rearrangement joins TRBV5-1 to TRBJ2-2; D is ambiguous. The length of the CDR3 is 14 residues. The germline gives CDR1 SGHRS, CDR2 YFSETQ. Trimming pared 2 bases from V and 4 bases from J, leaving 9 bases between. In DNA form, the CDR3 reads TGCGCCAGCAGCTTTATGGTAGGCACCGGGGAGCTGTTTTTT. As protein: CASSFMVGTGELFF.

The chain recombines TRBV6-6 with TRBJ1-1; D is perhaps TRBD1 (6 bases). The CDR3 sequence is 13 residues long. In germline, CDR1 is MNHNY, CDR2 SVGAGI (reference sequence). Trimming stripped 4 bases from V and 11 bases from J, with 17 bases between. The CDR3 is CASSSNRVDSAFF. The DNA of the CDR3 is TGTGCCAGCAGTTCCAACAGGGTTGATTCGGCTTTCTTT.

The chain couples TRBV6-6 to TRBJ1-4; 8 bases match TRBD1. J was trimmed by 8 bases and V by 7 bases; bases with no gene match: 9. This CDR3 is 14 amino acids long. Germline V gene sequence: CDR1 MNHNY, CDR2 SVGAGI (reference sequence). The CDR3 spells CASIPGQVGEKLFF. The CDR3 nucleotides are TGTGCCAGCATTCCGGGACAGGTGGGCGAAAAACTGTTTTTT.

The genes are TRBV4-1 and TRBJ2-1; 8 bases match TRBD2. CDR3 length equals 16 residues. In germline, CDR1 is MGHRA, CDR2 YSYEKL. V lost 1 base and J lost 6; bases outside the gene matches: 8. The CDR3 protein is CASSQAGPSGSNEQFF. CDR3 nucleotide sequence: TGCGCCAGCAGCCAAGCAGGTCCTAGCGGGTCCAATGAGCAGTTCTTC.

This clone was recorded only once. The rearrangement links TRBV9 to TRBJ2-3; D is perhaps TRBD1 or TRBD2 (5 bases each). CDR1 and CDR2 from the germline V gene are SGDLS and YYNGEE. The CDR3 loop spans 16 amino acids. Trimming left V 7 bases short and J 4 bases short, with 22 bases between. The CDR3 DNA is TGTGCCAGCCTAGAGGGGCTAGGGGACGTCGCAGATACGCAGTATTTT. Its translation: CASLEGLGDVADTQYF.

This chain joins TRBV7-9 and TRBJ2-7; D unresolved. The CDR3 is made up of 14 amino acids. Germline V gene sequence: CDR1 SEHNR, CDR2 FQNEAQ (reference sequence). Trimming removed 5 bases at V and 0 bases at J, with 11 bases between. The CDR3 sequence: CASSLSSSSYEQYF. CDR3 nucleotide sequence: TGTGCCAGCAGCCTATCTTCAAGCTCCTACGAGCAGTACTTC.